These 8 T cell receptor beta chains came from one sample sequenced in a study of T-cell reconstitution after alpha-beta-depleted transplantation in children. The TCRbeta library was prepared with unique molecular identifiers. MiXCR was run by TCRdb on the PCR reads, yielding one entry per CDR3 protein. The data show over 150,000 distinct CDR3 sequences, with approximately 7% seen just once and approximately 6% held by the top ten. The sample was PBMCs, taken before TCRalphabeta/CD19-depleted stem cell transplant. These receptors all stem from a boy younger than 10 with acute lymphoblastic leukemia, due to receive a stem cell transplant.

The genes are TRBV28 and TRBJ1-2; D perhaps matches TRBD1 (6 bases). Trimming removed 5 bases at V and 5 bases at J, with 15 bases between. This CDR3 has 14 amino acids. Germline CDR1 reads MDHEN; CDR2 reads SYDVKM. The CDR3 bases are TGTGCCAGCAGTACATCATACAGGGAGTATGGCTACACCTTC. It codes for CASSTSYREYGYTF.

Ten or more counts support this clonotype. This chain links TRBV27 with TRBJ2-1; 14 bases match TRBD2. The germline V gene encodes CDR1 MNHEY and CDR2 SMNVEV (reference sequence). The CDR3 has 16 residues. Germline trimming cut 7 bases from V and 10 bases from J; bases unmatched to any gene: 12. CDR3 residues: CASIGTGTSGSGEQFF. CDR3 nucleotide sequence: TGTGCCAGCATTGGAACCGGGACTAGCGGGAGCGGCGAGCAGTTCTTC.

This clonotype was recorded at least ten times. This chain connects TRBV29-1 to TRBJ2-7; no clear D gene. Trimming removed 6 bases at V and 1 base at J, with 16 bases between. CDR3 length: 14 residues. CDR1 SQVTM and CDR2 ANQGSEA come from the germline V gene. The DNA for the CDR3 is TGCAGCGTGACCTTTAGGGTTGGGTCCTACGAGCAGTACTTC. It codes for CSVTFRVGSYEQYF.

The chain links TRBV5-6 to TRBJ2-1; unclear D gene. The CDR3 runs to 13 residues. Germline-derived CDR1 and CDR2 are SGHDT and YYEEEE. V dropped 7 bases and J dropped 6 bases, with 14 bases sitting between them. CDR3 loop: CASGPGLANEQFF. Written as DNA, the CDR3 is TGTGCCAGCGGCCCCGGGCTTGCCAATGAGCAGTTCTTC.

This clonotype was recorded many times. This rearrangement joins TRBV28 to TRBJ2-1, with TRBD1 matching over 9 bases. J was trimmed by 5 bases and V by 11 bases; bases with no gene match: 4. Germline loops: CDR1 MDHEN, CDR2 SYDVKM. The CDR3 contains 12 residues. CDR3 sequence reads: CAGGTGNNEQFF. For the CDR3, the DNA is TGTGCCGGGGGGACAGGGAACAATGAGCAGTTCTTC.

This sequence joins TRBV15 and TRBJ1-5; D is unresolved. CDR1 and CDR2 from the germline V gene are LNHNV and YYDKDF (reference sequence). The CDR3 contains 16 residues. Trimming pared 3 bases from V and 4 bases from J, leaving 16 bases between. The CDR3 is CATSRGMGAGNQPQHF. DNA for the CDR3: TGTGCCACCAGCAGGGGGATGGGTGCTGGTAATCAGCCCCAGCATTTT. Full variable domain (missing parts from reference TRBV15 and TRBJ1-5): DAMVIQNPRYQVTQFGKPVTLSCSQTLNHNVMYWYQQKSSQAPKLLFHYYDKDFNNEADTPDNFQSRRPNTSFCFLDIRSPGLGDTAMYLCATSRGMGAGNQPQHFGDGTRLSIL.

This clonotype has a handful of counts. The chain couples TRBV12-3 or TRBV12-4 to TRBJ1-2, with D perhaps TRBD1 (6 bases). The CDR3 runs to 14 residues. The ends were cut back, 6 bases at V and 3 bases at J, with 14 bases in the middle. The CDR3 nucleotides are TGTGCCAGCAGACCCGGACAGCCGTACTATGGCTACACCTTC. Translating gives CASRPGQPYYGYTF.

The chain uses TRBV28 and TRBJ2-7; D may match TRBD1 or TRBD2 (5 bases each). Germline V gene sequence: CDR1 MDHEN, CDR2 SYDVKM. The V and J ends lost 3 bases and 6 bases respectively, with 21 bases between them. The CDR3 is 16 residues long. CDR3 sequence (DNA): TGTGCCAGCAGTTTCCGTGGGGGTACCGGGGCCCGCGAGCAGTACTTC. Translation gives CASSFRGGTGAREQYF.